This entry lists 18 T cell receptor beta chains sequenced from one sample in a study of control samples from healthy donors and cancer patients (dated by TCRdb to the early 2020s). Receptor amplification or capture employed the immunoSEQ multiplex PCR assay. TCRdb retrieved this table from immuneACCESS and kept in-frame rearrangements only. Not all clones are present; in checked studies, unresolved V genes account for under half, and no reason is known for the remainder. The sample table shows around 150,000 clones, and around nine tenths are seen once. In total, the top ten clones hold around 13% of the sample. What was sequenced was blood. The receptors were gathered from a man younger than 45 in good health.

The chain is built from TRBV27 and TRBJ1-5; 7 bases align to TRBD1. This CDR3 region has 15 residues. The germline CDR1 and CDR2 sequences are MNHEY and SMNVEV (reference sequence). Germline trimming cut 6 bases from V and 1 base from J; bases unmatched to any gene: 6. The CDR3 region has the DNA TGTGCCAGCAGGAGACAGGGTGGAAGCAATCAGCCCCAGCATTTT. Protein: CASRRQGGSNQPQHF.

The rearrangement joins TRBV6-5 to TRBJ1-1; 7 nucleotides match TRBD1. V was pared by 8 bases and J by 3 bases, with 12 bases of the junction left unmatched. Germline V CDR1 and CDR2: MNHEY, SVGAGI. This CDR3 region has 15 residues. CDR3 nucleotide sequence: TGTGCCAGCCATTTAGGGGGCGCGTGGCACACTGAAGCTTTCTTT. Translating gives CASHLGGAWHTEAFF.

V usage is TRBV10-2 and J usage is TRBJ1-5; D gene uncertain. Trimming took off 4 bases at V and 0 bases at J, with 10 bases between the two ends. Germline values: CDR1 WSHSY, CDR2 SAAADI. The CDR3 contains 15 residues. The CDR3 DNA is TGCGCCAGCAGTGTGGACGGAGATAGCAATCAGCCCCAGCATTTT. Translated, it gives CASSVDGDSNQPQHF.

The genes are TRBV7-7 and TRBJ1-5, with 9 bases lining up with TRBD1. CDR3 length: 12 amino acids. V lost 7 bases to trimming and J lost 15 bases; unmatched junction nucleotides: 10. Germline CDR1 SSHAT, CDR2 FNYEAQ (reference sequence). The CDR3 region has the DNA TGTGCCAGCAACTATAAGGACAGGGGAAGGCATTTT. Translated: CASNYKDRGRHF.

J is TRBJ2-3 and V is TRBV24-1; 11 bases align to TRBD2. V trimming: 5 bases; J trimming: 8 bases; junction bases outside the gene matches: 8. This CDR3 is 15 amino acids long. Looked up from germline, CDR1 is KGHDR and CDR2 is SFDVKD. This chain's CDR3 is CATSVASGGSGTQYF. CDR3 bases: TGTGCCACCAGTGTTGCTAGCGGGGGGTCCGGTACGCAGTATTTT.

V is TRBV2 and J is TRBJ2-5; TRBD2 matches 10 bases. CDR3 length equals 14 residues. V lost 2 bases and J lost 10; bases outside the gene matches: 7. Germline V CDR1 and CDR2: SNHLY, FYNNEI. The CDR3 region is CASSELAGAQDQYF. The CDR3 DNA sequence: TGTGCCAGCAGTGAACTAGCGGGAGCTCAGGACCAGTACTTC.

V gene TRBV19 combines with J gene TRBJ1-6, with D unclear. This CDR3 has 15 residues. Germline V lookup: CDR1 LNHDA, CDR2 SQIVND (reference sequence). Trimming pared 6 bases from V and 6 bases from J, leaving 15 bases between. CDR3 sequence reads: CASRNQRTANSPLHF. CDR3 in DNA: TGTGCCAGTAGAAATCAGAGGACGGCTAATTCACCCCTCCACTTT.

The CDR3 bases are TGTGCCAGCAGCTTCGGACAATGGGGGCAGCCCCAGCATTTT. Translation: CASSFGQWGQPQHF. This chain joins TRBV7-9 and TRBJ1-5, with D tentatively TRBD1 (5 bases). CDR1 and CDR2 from the germline V gene are SEHNR and FQNEAQ (reference sequence). The CDR3 length is 14 residues. Deletions cut 3 bases from V and 7 bases from J, with 13 bases between.

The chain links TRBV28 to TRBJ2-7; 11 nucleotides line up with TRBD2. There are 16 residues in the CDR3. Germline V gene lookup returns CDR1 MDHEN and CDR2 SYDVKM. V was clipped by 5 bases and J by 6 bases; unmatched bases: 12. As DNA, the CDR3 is TGTGCCAGCAGTCCCCCAACTAGCGGGAGATCCCGCGAGCAGTACTTC. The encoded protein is CASSPPTSGRSREQYF.

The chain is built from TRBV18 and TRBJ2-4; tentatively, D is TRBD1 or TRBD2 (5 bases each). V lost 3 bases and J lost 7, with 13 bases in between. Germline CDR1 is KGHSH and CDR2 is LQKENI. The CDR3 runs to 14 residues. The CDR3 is CASSPGTKRNIQYF. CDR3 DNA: TGTGCCAGCTCACCCGGGACCAAGAGGAACATTCAGTACTTC.

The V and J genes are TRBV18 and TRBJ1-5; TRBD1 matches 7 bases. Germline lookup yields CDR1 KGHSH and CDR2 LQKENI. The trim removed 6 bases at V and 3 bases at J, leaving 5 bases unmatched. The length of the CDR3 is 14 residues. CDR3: CASSGTEINQPQHF. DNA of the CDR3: TGTGCCAGCTCGGGGACAGAGATCAATCAGCCCCAGCATTTT.

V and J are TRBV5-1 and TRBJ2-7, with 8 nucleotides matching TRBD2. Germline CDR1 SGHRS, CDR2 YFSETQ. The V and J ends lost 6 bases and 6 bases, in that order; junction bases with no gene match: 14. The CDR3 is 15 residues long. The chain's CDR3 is CASMVTAGAQGEQYF. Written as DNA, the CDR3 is TGCGCCAGCATGGTCACAGCGGGAGCGCAGGGCGAGCAGTACTTC.

The CDR3 DNA reads TGTGCCAGCTCACCAACAGGGGGCACTGAAGCTTTCTTT. Amino acids: CASSPTGGTEAFF. This chain uses TRBV18 with TRBJ1-1; TRBD1 agrees at 8 bases. Germline lookup yields CDR1 KGHSH and CDR2 LQKENI. The CDR3 consists of 13 residues. With 2 bases clipped from V and 4 bases from J, the junction kept 0 bases outside the gene matches.

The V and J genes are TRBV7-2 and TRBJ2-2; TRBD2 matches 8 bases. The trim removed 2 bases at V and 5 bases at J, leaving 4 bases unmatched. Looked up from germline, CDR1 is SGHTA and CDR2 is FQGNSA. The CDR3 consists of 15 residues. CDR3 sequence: CASSLMVAGTGELFF. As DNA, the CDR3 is TGTGCCAGCAGCTTAATGGTAGCGGGAACCGGGGAGCTGTTTTTT.

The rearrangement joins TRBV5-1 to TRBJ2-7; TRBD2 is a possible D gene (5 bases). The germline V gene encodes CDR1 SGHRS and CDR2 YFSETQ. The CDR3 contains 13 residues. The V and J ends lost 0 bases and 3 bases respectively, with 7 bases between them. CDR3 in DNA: TGCGCCAGCAGCTTGGCCACTAGCTACGAGCAGTACTTC. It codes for CASSLATSYEQYF.

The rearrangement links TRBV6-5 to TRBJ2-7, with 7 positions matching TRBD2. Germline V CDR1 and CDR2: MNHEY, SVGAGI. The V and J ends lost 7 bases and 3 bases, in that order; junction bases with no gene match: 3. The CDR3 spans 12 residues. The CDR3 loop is CASIAGFYEQYF. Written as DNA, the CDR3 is TGTGCCAGCATAGCGGGCTTCTACGAGCAGTACTTC.

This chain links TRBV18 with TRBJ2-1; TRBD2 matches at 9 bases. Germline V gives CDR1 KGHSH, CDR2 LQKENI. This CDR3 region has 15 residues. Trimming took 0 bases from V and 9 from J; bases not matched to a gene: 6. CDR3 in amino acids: CASSPPIAGGFEQFF. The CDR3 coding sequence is TGTGCCAGCTCACCACCCATCGCGGGGGGGTTTGAGCAGTTCTTC.

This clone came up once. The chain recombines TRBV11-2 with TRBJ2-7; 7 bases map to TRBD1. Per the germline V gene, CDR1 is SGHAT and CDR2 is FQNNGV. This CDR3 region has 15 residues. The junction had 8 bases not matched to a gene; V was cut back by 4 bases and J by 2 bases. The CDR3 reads CASSSLTGKTYEQYF. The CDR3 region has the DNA TGTGCCAGCAGCTCGTTGACAGGGAAGACCTACGAGCAGTACTTC.